This T cell receptor (beta chain) was observed in a study of cytomegalovirus exposure and HLA in healthy donors. Points from the study as a whole: A prior analysis recorded that most TCR beta V segments were productive about 90% or about 30% of the time. The classifier was said to identify cytomegalovirus status with high specificity and sensitivity.

CDR1 and CDR2 from the germline V gene are SGHTA and FQGTGA. V dropped 5 bases and J dropped 0 bases, with 17 bases sitting between them. The CDR3 sequence is 16 residues long. About this clone itself: Its antigen is unknown.

PCR amplification relied on 60 Vbeta primers (plus 13 Jbeta primers). Method: immunoSEQ multiplex PCR; TCRdb's copy keeps in-frame clones and lacks some. The sample carries more than 95,000 clones, 55% to 65% recorded once. This TCR was sampled from a woman between 40 and 50 years old in good health and CMV-seropositive. Sequenced: PBMCs. The chain couples TRBV7-3 to TRBJ2-7, with D perhaps matching TRBD2 (5 bases). CDR3 bases: TGTGCCAGCAGCCCAATGGGCGGGCGAAGCTCCTACGAGCAGTACTTC. Its protein is CASSPMGGRSSYEQYF. The full variable domain, its missing parts supplied by reference TRBV7-3 and TRBJ2-7, is GAGVSQTPSNKVTEKGKYVELRCDPISGHTALYWYRQSLGQGPEFLIYFQGTGAADDSGLPNDRFFAVRPEGSVSTLKIQRTERGDSAVYLCASSPMGGRSSYEQYFGPGTRLTVT.